These 7 T cell receptor beta chains came from one sample sequenced in a study of T-cell reconstitution after alpha-beta-depleted transplantation in children. TCRbeta library preparation incorporated unique molecular identifiers. TCRdb itself ran the PCR reads through MiXCR, one entry per CDR3 protein. The sample carries fewer than 700,000 distinct CDR3 sequences, 10% to 15% recorded once. Material: PBMCs, mostly from graft donor cells, obtained 360 days after TCRalphabeta/CD19-depleted stem cell transplant. These receptors were collected from a male patient under 18 who had a stem cell transplant for acute myeloid leukemia, so the T cells may come from the graft donor.

This clonotype has a handful of counts. The J gene is TRBJ2-1, the V gene TRBV10-3, with D unclear. Looked up from germline, CDR1 is ENHRY and CDR2 is SYGVKD. Trimming took off 0 bases at V and 11 bases at J, with 11 bases between the two ends. There are 13 residues in the CDR3. The CDR3 DNA reads as TGTGCCATCAGTGAGTCCCTTTTGGGCCAGCAGTTCTTC. Its protein product is CAISESLLGQQFF.

This clonotype has a handful of counts. This chain links TRBV4-3 with TRBJ2-5; no clear D. CDR3 length: 13 amino acids. Germline CDR1 is LGHNA and CDR2 is YSLEER. Trimming stripped 0 bases from V and 2 bases from J, with 4 bases between. The CDR3 DNA sequence: TGCGCCAGCAGCCAAGACAGGCAAGAGACCCAGTACTTC. This sequence encodes CASSQDRQETQYF.

This chain joins TRBV28 and TRBJ2-1; 10 nucleotides agree with TRBD2. Trimming took 2 bases from V and 5 from J; bases not matched to a gene: 12. The CDR3 extends over 18 amino acids. Germline V gives CDR1 MDHEN, CDR2 SYDVKM. The CDR3 here is CASSLGTALAGVDNEQFF. CDR3 sequence (DNA): TGTGCCAGCAGTTTAGGGACAGCTCTAGCGGGAGTGGACAATGAGCAGTTCTTC.

This clonotype was counted a few times. This chain joins TRBV20-1 and TRBJ2-1, with D perhaps TRBD1 or TRBD2 (5 bases each). Per the germline V gene, CDR1 is DFQATT and CDR2 is SNEGSKA (reference sequence). The V and J ends lost 0 bases and 6 bases respectively, with 24 bases between them. This CDR3 has 18 residues. DNA for the CDR3: TGCAGTGCTAGAGATCCTCCAAATCGGGCCAAGGGACGCAATGAGCAGTTCTTC. It is translated as CSARDPPNRAKGRNEQFF.

This chain uses TRBV29-1 with TRBJ1-2, with 9 bases that match TRBD1. J was trimmed by 8 bases and V by 4 bases; bases with no gene match: 2. This CDR3 has 11 amino acids. Germline values: CDR1 SQVTM, CDR2 ANQGSEA. The CDR3 sequence is CSVGTGDGYTF. The CDR3 bases are TGCAGCGTTGGGACAGGGGACGGCTACACCTTC.

The V gene is TRBV12-3 or TRBV12-4, the J gene TRBJ1-6; 8 positions match TRBD1. The CDR3 totals 15 residues. V lost 5 bases to trimming and J lost 8 bases; unmatched junction nucleotides: 8. The CDR3 DNA reads as TGTGCCAGCAGTCCTCGGACAGGGAGATATTCACCCCTCCACTTT. Amino acid sequence: CASSPRTGRYSPLHF.

The J gene is TRBJ2-7, the V gene TRBV11-3, with 12 bases lining up with TRBD2. Germline values: CDR1 SGHNT, CDR2 YENEEA. The CDR3 is 15 residues long. Losses at the gene ends were 5 bases for V and 6 bases for J; bases not matched to a gene: 8. The DNA for the CDR3 is TGTGCCAGCAGCGCGGGACTAGCGGGTGTCGGCGAGCAGTACTTC. This encodes CASSAGLAGVGEQYF.